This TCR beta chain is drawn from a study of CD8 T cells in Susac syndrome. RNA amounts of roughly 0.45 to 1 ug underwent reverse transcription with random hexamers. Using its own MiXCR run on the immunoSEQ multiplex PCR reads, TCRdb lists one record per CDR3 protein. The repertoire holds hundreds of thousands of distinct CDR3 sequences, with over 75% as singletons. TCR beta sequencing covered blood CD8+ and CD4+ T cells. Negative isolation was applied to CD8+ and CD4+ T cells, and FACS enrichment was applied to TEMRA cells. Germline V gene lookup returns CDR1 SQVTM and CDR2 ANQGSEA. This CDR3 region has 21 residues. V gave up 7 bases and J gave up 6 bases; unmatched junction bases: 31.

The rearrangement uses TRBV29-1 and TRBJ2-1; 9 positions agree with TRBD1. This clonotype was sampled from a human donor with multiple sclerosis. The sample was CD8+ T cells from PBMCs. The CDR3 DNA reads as TGCAGCGGTGGCCCCTCCATTGGGGACGGGACAGGGAATTGGGCTGGCAATGAGCAGTTCTTC. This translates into CSGGPSIGDGTGNWAGNEQFF.